This section outlines one T cell receptor (beta chain) sequence together with its context. The source of the sample is a study of shared clonotypes between healthy human individuals. Study background: Three CD4 naive, three CD4 memory, two CD8 naive and one CD8 memory plate were used per donor.

CDR3 length equals 14 residues. The V end lost 8 bases, the J end lost 5 bases, and 18 bases lay between the germline ends. CDR1 and CDR2 from the germline V gene are MNHEY and SMNVEV (reference sequence). Each cell subset's genomic DNA was divided evenly among several immunoSEQ plates. Measured with immunoSEQ multiplex PCR; TCRdb has only the in-frame clones, and not every one. The sample contains about 530,000 clones, 90% to 97% of which appear only once. The chain joins TRBV27 to TRBJ2-5, with D tentatively TRBD2 (7 bases). The sequencing sample was made of naive CD4+ T cells sorted from blood. Subset reported: CD45RA+ positively selected. The receptor's source is a woman in her 30s in good health. The CDR3 sequence is CASGNTGRGETQYF. The DNA for the CDR3 is TGTGCCAGCGGGAATACAGGGAGGGGGGAGACCCAGTACTTC.